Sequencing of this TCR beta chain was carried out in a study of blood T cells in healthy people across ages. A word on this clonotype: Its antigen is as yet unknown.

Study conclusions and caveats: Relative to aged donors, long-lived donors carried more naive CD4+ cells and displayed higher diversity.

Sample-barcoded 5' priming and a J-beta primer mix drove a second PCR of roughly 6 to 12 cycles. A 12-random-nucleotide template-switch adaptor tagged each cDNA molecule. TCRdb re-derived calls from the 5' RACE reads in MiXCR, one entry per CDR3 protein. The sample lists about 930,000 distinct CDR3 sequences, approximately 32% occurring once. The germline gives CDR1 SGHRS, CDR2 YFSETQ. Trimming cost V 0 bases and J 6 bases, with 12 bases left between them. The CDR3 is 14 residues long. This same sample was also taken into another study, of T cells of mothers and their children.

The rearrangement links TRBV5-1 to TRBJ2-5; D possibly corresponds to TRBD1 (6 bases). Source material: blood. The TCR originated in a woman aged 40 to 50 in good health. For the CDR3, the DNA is TGCGCCAGCAGCTTGGAACAGGGTAGTAAGACCCAGTACTTC. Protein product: CASSLEQGSKTQYF.